Described below is a single T cell receptor beta chain sequence and its context. Its cognate antigen is unknown. This sample stems from a study of cytomegalovirus exposure and HLA in healthy donors. Study outcomes and limitations: The authors later found HLA-associated TCR beta chains more clonally expanded than equally common others. In most subjects, TCR beta sequences reportedly gave accurate predictions of HLA-A and HLA-B alleles.

With 7 bases clipped from V and 4 bases from J, the junction kept 6 bases outside the gene matches. The CDR3 totals 14 residues. Germline assignment: CDR1 SGHTA and CDR2 FQGNSA. The PCR employed 60 Vbeta primers together with 13 Jbeta primers. The authors' processing: A follow-up analysis tallied around 80 million unique TCR beta chains, roughly 11 million shared. The repertoire was sequenced with immunoSEQ multiplex PCR; TCRdb's copy has only in-frame clones and lacks some. The V and J calls and the clone size are those of that table, but D and trimming were determined from the DNA. The table includes 130,000 to 150,000 clones, roughly 80% detected once.

The receptor comes from a male donor in good health and CMV-seronegative. Specimen: PBMCs. This chain uses TRBV7-2 with TRBJ2-1, with 8 bases matching TRBD1. CDR3 amino acids: CASTPGTGYNEQFF. The CDR3 bases are TGTGCCAGCACCCCCGGGACAGGTTACAATGAGCAGTTCTTC.